Reported below is one TCR beta chain. Its antigen is unidentified. The repertoire was sequenced with immunoSEQ multiplex PCR; TCRdb's copy has only in-frame clones and lacks some. The sample contains 150,000 to 200,000 clones, just over 90% of which appear only once. Doses given second, at about 4 or about 12 weeks, were pooled. These data come from a study of T cell responses to AZD1222 COVID-19 vaccine. Whole-study findings and limits: Repertoires were obtained solely post-peak T cell response. Close to half of spike-specific TCRs reportedly recognize unmutated variant regions. A rise in Spike-specific TCR breadth and depth followed two AZD1222 doses.

Germline CDR1 is SGHDT and CDR2 is YYEEEE. This CDR3 has 16 residues. Trimming removed 2 bases at V and 2 bases at J, with 14 bases between. This specimen was peripheral blood, taken 28 days after the second AZD1222 dose. The origin of this receptor is an adult who received the AZD1222 COVID-19 vaccine. The chain carries TRBV5-6 and TRBJ1-5; D is uncertain. The CDR3 is CASSFSLEEGNQPQHF. The CDR3 DNA is TGTGCCAGCAGCTTCTCGCTGGAGGAGGGCAATCAGCCCCAGCATTTT.